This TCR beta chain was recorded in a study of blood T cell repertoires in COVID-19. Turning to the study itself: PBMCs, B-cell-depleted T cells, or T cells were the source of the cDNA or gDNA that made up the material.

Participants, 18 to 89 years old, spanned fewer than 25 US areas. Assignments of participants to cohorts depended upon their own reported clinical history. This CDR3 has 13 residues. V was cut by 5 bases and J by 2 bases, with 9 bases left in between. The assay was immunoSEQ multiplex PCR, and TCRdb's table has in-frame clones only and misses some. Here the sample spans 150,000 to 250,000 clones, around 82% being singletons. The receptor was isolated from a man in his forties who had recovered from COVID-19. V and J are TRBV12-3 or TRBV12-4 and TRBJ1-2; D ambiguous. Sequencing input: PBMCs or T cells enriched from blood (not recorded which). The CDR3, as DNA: TGTGCCAGCAGTCAGACACAAAACTATGGCTACACCTTC. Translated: CASSQTQNYGYTF.